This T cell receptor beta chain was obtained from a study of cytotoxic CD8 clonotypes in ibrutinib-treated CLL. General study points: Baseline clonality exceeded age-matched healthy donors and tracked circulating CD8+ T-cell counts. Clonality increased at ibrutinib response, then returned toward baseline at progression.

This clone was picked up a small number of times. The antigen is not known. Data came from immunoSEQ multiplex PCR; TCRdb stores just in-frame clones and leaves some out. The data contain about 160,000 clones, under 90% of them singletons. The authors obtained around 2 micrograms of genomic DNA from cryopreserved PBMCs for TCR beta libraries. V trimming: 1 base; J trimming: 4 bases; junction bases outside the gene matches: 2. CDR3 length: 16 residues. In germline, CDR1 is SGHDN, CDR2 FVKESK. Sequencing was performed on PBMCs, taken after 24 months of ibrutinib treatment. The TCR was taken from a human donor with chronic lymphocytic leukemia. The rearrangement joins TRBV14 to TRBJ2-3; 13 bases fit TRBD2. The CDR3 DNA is TGTGCCAGCAGCCAAGGGACTAGCGGGGGAGCAGATACGCAGTATTTT. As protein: CASSQGTSGGADTQYF.